This entry concerns a single T cell receptor (beta chain). Its specificity is unknown. The V end lost 1 base, the J end lost 4 bases, and 10 bases lay between the germline ends. This CDR3 has 15 amino acids. CDR1 LGHNA and CDR2 YSLEER come from the germline V gene. Whole-study results and caveats: Tumor memory CD4+ T cell TCR gene usage clustered with blood and lymph node memory CD4+ cells and lymph node naive CD4+ cells.

Full-length variable regions came from constant-region reverse primers plus semi-nested Nested Universal Primer A PCR. TCRdb called the 5' RACE reads again in MiXCR, with one record for every CDR3 protein. The sample contains thousands of distinct CDR3 sequences, about three fifths of which appear only once. The chain couples TRBV4-3 to TRBJ2-2; D may be TRBD1 (6 bases). Sequencing used tumor-infiltrating memory CD4+ T cells sorted from the breast tumor. As for subset: memory CD4+ T cells, CD4+CD45RO+CD25-. The receptor's source is a female donor with breast cancer. CDR3 nucleotide sequence: TGCGCCAGCAGCCAAGTGGGGGCCCTCACCGGGGAGCTGTTTTTT. This gives the protein CASSQVGALTGELFF.